The 15 T cell receptor beta chains below were found in one sample sequenced in a study of T cells in women clearing cervical HPV infection (dated by TCRdb to the late 2010s). The library relied on the immunoSEQ multiplex PCR assay. TCRdb carries this immuneACCESS record with in-frame sequences only. Its versions omit some clonotypes, under half of them owing to an unresolved V gene in the studies checked, with the rest unexplained. The table for this sample shows 45,000 to 50,000 clones. Roughly 35% of the sample lies in the top ten. Sequenced: blood buffy coat. Receptors originate from a woman aged 18 to 75 with a cervical HPV16 infection that either progressed to CIN3+ or cleared (not recorded which).

Details on this clone: The sequence runs out 3 residues before the end of the CDR3; the remainder is reconstructed from the germline J gene. The V call is TRBV7-9, the J call TRBJ2-7, with unresolved D. V lost 4 bases, J lost 3 bases, and 10 bases lay in between. The V gene's germline CDR1 is SEHNR and CDR2 FQNEAQ (reference sequence). The CDR3 has 13 residues. CDR3 amino acids: CASSSLLSYEQYF. Partial CDR3 DNA: TGTGCCAGCAGCTCCTTACTTAGCTACGAG. Combining the CDR3 with reference TRBV7-9 and TRBJ2-7 gives the whole variable domain DTGVSQNPRHKITKRGQNVTFRCDPISEHNRLYWYRQTLGQGPEFLTYFQNEAQLEKSRLLSDRFSAERPKGSFSTLEIQRTEQGDSAMYLCASSSLLSYEQYFGPGTRLTVT.

A word on this clone: The CDR3 end is not reached by the read, which stops 3 residues before it; the germline J gene fills it in. This sequence joins TRBV7-2 and TRBJ2-2; a possible D gene is TRBD1 (6 bases). Germline CDR1 is SGHTA and CDR2 is FQGNSA. The CDR3 length is 14 residues. Between the trimmed V and J ends, which lost 6 bases and 1 base, there was a span of 9 bases. CDR3 sequence reads: CASRPQGNTGELFF. CDR3 DNA (partial): TGTGCCAGCAGGCCACAGGGGAACACCGGGGAG. Based on the CDR3 plus reference TRBV7-2 and TRBJ2-2, the full variable domain is GAGVSQSPSNKVTEKGKDVELRCDPISGHTALYWYRQSLGQGLEFLIYFQGNSAPDKSGLPSDRFSAERTGGSVSTLTIQRTQQEDSAVYLCASRPQGNTGELFFGEGSRLTVL.

In the case of this clone: With the read ending 3 residues before the CDR3 end, the germline J gene is used to fill in that end. The V gene is TRBV5-6, the J gene TRBJ2-7, with D perhaps matching TRBD1 (5 bases). Trimming shortened V by 4 bases and J by 5 bases, and 19 bases separated the two germline ends. This CDR3 comprises 15 residues. CDR1 is SGHDT and CDR2 is YYEEEE in the germline V gene. CDR3 DNA, as far as it was read: TGTGCCAGCAGCACATCCATGACAGCTACCGACGAG. Protein product: CASSTSMTATDE. The CDR3 reads in full as CASSTSMTATDEQYF.

On this clone: Sequence at one end of the junction differs from germline and may be a read error. The missing CDR3 end, 3 residues past where the read stops, is filled in from the germline J gene. This chain links TRBV5-4 with TRBJ1-3; the match to TRBD1 covers 7 bases. This CDR3 is 16 amino acids long. Germline assignment: CDR1 SGHNT and CDR2 YYREEE (reference sequence). The sequenced CDR3 bases are TGTGCCAGCAGCTTCAGGGAGGGGGCTGGGGGAAACACA. Protein product: CASSFREGAGGNT. In full, the CDR3 is CASSFREGAGGNTIYF.

Turning to this clone: The sequence runs out 3 residues before the end of the CDR3; the remainder is reconstructed from the germline J gene. J is TRBJ2-5 and V is TRBV11-3; D not certain. CDR1 SGHNT and CDR2 YENEEA come from the germline V gene. Trimming removed 6 bases at V and 5 bases at J, with 13 bases between. The CDR3 spans 13 residues. The CDR3 loop is CASSLNVRETQYF. The CDR3 bases that were read are TGTGCCAGCAGTCTAAATGTCCGCGAGACC. Complete variable domain (other parts from reference TRBV11-3 and TRBJ2-5): EAGVVQSPRYKIIEKKQPVAFWCNPISGHNTLYWYLQNLGQGPELLIRYENEEAVDDSQLPKDRFSAERLKGVDSTLKIQPAELGDSAVYLCASSLNVRETQYFGPGTRLLVL.

On this clone: The read is 3 residues too short to cover the CDR3 end, so that end is filled in from the germline J gene. This chain connects TRBV20-1 to TRBJ2-7; 7 bases align to TRBD1. Germline loops: CDR1 DFQATT, CDR2 SNEGSKA (reference sequence). The trim removed 1 base at V and 3 bases at J, leaving 3 bases unmatched. The length of the CDR3 is 13 residues. The CDR3 bases that were read are TGCAGTGCTAGAGGGGACAGTATCTACGAG. It translates to CSARGDSIYE. The full-length CDR3 reads as CSARGDSIYEQYF.

Details on this clone: With the read ending 3 residues before the CDR3 end, the germline J gene is used to fill in that end. V and J are TRBV6-1 and TRBJ2-3, with a weak D call TRBD2 (5 bases). This CDR3 has 16 amino acids. V lost 4 bases to trimming and J lost 1 base, with 15 bases between them. From germline, CDR1 is MNHNS and CDR2 SASEGT. Partial CDR3 DNA: TGTGCCAGCAGTGCTAGCCTTGGAACCCGCACAGATACG. Its translation: CASSASLGTRTDT. The whole CDR3 sequence is CASSASLGTRTDTQYF.

Regarding this clone: The read terminates 3 residues ahead of where the CDR3 ends, so the germline J gene completes it. This rearrangement joins TRBV19 to TRBJ1-1; 9 bases map to TRBD1. The CDR3 spans 15 residues. Germline V gene sequence: CDR1 LNHDA, CDR2 SQIVND (reference sequence). Germline trimming cut 8 bases from V and 1 base from J; bases unmatched to any gene: 8. CDR3 sequence: CASRIQGAANTEAFF. The CDR3 DNA, read in part, is TGTGCCAGTCGAATACAGGGGGCGGCGAACACTGAA.

About this clone itself: Read coverage stops 3 residues before the CDR3 terminus; the germline J gene supplies the remainder. V usage is TRBV6-2 or TRBV6-3 and J usage is TRBJ1-5; the D gene is possibly TRBD1 (6 bases). CDR1 and CDR2 from the germline V gene are MNHEY and SVGEGT. CDR3 length: 16 residues. V dropped 5 bases and J dropped 2 bases, with 16 bases sitting between them. The DNA read from the CDR3 is TGTGCCAGCAGTATCCAGACAGGCCAGCGCAATCAGCCC. Encoded protein: CASSIQTGQRNQP. The full CDR3 protein is CASSIQTGQRNQPQHF.

As regards this clone: The read finishes 3 residues shy of the CDR3 end, and the germline J gene is used to complete it. The rearrangement links TRBV30 to TRBJ1-6, with no clear D. There are 13 residues in the CDR3. Germline V gives CDR1 GTSNPN, CDR2 SVGIG (reference sequence). V lost 1 base and J 7 bases, leaving 8 bases between the germline ends. This CDR3 is CAWSGTGNSPLHF. The part of the CDR3 DNA that was read is TGTGCCTGGAGTGGGACGGGGAATTCACCC. The whole variable domain, filled in from reference TRBV30 and TRBJ1-6, reads SQTIHQWPATLVQPVGSPLSLECTVEGTSNPNLYWYRQAAGRGLQLLFYSVGIGQISSEVPQNLSASRPQDRQFILSSKKLLLSDSGFYLCAWSGTGNSPLHFGNGTRLTVT.

Notes on this clone: The read ends 3 residues before the CDR3 terminus; that terminus is restored from the germline J gene. The chain has TRBV19 and TRBJ2-5; D may be TRBD2 (6 bases). The germline V gene has CDR1 LNHDA and CDR2 SQIVND (reference sequence). The CDR3 covers 16 residues. The germline V and J ends were trimmed by 6 bases and 5 bases, with 22 bases remaining between them. This CDR3 is CASRGSSAFIRETQYF. The covered CDR3 bases are TGTGCCAGTAGAGGGTCTAGCGCCTTTATCCGGGAGACC.

About this clone: The read falls 3 residues short of the CDR3 end, and the missing part is taken from the germline J gene. The V and J genes are TRBV5-6 and TRBJ2-7, with 7 nucleotides matching TRBD1. J gave up 5 bases and V 1 base, and 9 bases lay outside the gene matches. This CDR3 has 15 amino acids. Germline V gene sequence: CDR1 SGHDT, CDR2 YYEEEE. CDR3 residues: CASSLFTGAADEQYF. Incomplete CDR3 DNA: TGTGCCAGCAGCTTGTTCACAGGGGCAGCGGACGAG.

Remarks on this clone: The read falls 3 residues short of the CDR3 end, and the missing part is taken from the germline J gene. This chain joins TRBV6-1 and TRBJ2-5; 7 bases are a match to TRBD2. The CDR3 is made up of 13 amino acids. Germline values: CDR1 MNHNS, CDR2 SASEGT. With 4 bases clipped from V and 7 bases from J, the junction kept 6 bases outside the gene matches. CDR3 DNA, as far as it was read: TGTGCCAGCAGTGCGGGCGGGAGCGGGACC. This codes for CASSAGGSGT. The full CDR3 sequence reads CASSAGGSGTQYF.

Concerning this clone itself: The read ends 3 residues before the CDR3 terminus; that terminus is restored from the germline J gene. The rearrangement uses TRBV5-6 and TRBJ1-2, with D possibly being TRBD1 (5 bases). The CDR3 spans 15 residues. The germline V gene has CDR1 SGHDT and CDR2 YYEEEE. The CDR3 here is CASSLTGVQTETYTF. The sequenced part of the CDR3 DNA is TGTGCCAGCAGCTTGACGGGCGTCCAGACAGAGACC. Based on the CDR3 plus reference TRBV5-6 and TRBJ1-2, the full variable domain is DAGVTQSPTHLIKTRGQQVTLRCSPKSGHDTVSWYQQALGQGPQFIFQYYEEEERQRGNFPDRFSGHQFPNYSSELNVNALLLGDSALYLCASSLTGVQTETYTFGSGTRLTVV.

About this clone: The sequence runs out 3 residues before the end of the CDR3; the remainder is reconstructed from the germline J gene. The J gene is TRBJ2-1, the V gene TRBV5-1; 10 bases map to TRBD2. The CDR3 runs 16 residues. V shed 4 bases, J shed 5 bases, and the junction held 9 bases outside the gene matches. Germline V gene lookup returns CDR1 SGHRS and CDR2 YFSETQ. The covered CDR3 bases are TGCGCCAGCAGCCTGACGACTAGCGGGTTGAACAATGAG. This sequence encodes CASSLTTSGLNNE. The CDR3 as a whole reads CASSLTTSGLNNEQFF. The whole variable domain, remainder taken from reference TRBV5-1 and TRBJ2-1, is KAGVTQTPRYLIKTRGQQVTLSCSPISGHRSVSWYQQTPGQGLQFLFEYFSETQRNKGNFPGRFSGRQFSNSRSEMNVSTLELGDSALYLCASSLTTSGLNNEQFFGPGTRLTVL.